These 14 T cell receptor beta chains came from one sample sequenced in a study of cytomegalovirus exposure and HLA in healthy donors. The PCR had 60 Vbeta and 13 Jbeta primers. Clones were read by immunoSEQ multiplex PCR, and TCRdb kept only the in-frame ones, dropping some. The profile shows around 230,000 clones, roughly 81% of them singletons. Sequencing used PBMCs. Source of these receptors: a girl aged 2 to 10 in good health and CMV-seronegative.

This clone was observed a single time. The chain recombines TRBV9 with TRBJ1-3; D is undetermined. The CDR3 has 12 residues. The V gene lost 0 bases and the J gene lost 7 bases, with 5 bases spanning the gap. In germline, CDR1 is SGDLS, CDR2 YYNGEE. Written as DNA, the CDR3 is TGTGCCAGCAGCGTAGTATCGAACACCATATATTTT. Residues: CASSVVSNTIYF.

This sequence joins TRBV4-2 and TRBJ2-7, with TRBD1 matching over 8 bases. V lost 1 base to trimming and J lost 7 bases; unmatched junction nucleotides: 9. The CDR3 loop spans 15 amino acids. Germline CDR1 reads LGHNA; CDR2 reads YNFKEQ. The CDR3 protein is CASSQVPQGAREQYF. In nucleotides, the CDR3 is TGTGCCAGCAGCCAAGTACCCCAGGGGGCGCGAGAGCAGTACTTC.

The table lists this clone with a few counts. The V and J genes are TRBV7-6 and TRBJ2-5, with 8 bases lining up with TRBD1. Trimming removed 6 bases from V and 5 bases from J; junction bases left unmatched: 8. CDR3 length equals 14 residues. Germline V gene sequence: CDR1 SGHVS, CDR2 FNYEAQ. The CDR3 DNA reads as TGTGCCAGCAGTCCTACAGGGGGGAGGGAGACCCAGTACTTC. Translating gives CASSPTGGRETQYF.

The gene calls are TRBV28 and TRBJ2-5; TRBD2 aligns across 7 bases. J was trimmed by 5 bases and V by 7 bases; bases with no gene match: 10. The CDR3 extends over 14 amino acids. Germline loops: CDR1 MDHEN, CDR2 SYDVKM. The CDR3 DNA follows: TGTGCCAGCACCTTTGGGGGGGTGAGGGAGACCCAGTACTTC. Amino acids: CASTFGGVRETQYF.

In nucleotides, the CDR3 is TGCGCCAGCAGCTTGGAGGCGGCAACTAATGAAAAACTGTTTTTT. It codes for CASSLEAATNEKLFF. This chain connects TRBV5-1 to TRBJ1-4, with no clear D. The V end lost 0 bases, the J end lost 0 bases, and 6 bases lay between the germline ends. The CDR3 is made up of 15 amino acids. Looked up from germline, CDR1 is SGHRS and CDR2 is YFSETQ.

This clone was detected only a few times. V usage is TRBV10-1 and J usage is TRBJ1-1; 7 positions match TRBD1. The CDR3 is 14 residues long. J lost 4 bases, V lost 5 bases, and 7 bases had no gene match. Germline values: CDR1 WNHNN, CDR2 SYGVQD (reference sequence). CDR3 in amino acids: CASSPGTEVTEAFF. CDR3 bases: TGCGCCAGCAGTCCCGGGACAGAGGTCACTGAAGCTTTCTTT.

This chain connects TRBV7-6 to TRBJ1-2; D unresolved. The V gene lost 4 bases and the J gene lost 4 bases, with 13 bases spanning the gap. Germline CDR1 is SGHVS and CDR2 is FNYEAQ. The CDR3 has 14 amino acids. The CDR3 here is CASSYDGGGYGYTF. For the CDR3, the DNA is TGTGCCAGCAGCTATGACGGAGGTGGCTATGGCTACACCTTC.

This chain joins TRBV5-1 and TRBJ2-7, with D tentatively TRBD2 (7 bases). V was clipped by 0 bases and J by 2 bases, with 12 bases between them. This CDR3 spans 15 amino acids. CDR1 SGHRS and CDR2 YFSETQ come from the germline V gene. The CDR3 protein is CASSLVRGGPYEQYF. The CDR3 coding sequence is TGCGCCAGCAGCTTGGTTAGGGGGGGCCCCTACGAGCAGTACTTC.

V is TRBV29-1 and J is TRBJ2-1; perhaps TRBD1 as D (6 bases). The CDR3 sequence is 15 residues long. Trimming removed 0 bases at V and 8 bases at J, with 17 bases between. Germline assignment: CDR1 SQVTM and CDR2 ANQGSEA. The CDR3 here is CSVEEAPGARDEQFF. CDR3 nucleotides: TGCAGCGTTGAAGAAGCTCCAGGGGCCCGGGATGAGCAGTTCTTC.

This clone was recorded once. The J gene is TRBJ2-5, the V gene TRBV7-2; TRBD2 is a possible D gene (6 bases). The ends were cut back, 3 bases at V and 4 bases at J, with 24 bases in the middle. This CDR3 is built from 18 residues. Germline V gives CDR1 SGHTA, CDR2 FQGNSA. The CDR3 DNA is TGTGCCAGCAGCTTGTTCCCCCCGGCTCTGGAGGGCCTAGAGACCCAGTACTTC. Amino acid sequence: CASSLFPPALEGLETQYF.

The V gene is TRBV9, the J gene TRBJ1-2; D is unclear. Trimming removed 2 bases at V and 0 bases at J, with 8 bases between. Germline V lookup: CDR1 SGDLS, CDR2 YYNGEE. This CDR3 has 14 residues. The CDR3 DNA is TGTGCCAGCAGCGTTTCCGGGGCTAACTATGGCTACACCTTC. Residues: CASSVSGANYGYTF.

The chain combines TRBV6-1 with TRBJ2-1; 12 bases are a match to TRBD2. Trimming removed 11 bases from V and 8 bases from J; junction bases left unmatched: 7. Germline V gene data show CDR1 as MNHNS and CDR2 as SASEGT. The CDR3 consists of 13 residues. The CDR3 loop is CASSSGRADEQFF. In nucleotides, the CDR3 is TGTGCCTCTTCTAGCGGGAGGGCCGATGAGCAGTTCTTC.

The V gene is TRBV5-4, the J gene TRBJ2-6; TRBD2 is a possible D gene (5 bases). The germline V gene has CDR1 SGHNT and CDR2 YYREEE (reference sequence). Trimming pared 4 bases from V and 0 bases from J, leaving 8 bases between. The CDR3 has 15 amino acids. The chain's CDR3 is CASSPSLSGANVLTF. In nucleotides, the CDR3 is TGTGCCAGCAGCCCTAGCCTCTCTGGGGCCAACGTCCTGACTTTC.

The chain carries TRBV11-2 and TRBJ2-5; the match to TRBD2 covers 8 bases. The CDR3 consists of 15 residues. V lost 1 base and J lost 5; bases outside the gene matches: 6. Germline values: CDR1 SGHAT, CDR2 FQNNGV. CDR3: CASSLAGGPGETQYF. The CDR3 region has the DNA TGTGCCAGCAGCTTAGCGGGGGGGCCGGGGGAGACCCAGTACTTC.